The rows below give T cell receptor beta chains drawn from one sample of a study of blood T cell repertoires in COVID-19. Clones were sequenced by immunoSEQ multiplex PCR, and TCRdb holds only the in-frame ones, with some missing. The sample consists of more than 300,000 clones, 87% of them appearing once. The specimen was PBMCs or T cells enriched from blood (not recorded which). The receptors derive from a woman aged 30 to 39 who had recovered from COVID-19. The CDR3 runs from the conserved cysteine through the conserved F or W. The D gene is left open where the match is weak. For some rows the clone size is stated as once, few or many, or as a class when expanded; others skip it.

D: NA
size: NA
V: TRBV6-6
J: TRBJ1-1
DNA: TGTGCCAGCAGTTTCACAGCTTACAACACTGAAGCTTTCTTT
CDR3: CASSFTAYNTEAFF

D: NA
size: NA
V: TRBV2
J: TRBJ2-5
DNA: TGTGCCAGCAGTGAGGGTTGGCAGGAAGAGACCCAGTACTTC
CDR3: CASSEGWQEETQYF

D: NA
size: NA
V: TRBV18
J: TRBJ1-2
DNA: TGTGCCAGCTCACCATTGGGAGGGGATGGCTACACCTTC
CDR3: CASSPLGGDGYTF

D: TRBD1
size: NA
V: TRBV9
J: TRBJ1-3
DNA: TGTGCCAGCAGCCCCCGACAGGGGGAAAACACCATATATTTT
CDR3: CASSPRQGENTIYF

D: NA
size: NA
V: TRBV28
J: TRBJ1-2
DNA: TGTGCCAGCAGTCGACGGGACACCTACTATGGCTACACCTTC
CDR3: CASSRRDTYYGYTF

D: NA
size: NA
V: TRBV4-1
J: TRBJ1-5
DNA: TGCGCCAGCAGCGTGGAGTCGGGGCAGCCCCAGCATTTT
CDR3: CASSVESGQPQHF

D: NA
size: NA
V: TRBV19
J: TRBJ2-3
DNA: TGTGCCTGCAACAGGGATAGCACAGATACGCAGTATTTT
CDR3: CACNRDSTDTQYF

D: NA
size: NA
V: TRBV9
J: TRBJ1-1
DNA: TGTGCCAGCAGCGTAGGCCCCCAGGTGGGGCCTTGGACTGAAGCTTTCTTT
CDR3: CASSVGPQVGPWTEAFF

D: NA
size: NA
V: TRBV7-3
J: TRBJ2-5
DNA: TGTGCCAGCAGCTCAACCGGTGGAGTGACCCAGTACTTC
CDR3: CASSSTGGVTQYF

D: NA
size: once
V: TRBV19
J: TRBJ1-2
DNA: TGTGCCAGTAGCTCCCAGGGCGAGTATGGCTACACCTTC
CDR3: CASSSQGEYGYTF

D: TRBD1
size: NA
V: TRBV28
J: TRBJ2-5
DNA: TGTGCCAGCAGACAGACAGGGGCCGGAGAGACCCAGTACTTC
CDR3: CASRQTGAGETQYF

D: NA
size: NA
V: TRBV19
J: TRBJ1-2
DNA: TGTGCCAGTAGTATAGATCAGGGCAGGGTGTATGGCTACACCTTC
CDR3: CASSIDQGRVYGYTF

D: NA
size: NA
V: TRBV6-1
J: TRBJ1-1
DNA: TGTGCCAGCAGTGAATCCCCTTTAGTAGCTTTCTTT
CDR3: CASSESPLVAFF

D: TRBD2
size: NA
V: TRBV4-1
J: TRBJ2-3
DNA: TGCGCCAGCAGCCATCGTACTAGCGGGGTATACACAGATACGCAGTATTTT
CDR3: CASSHRTSGVYTDTQYF

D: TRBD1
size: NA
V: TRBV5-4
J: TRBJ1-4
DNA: TGTGCCAGCAGCCCTGGACAGGGCAGTGAAAAACTGTTTTTT
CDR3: CASSPGQGSEKLFF

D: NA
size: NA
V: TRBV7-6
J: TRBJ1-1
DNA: TGTGCCAGCAGCTTGACAGCGAACACTGAAGCTTTCTTT
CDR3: CASSLTANTEAFF

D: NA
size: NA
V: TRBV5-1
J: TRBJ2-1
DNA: TGCGCCAGCAGCTTAGACAGGAATGAGCAGTTCTTC
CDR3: CASSLDRNEQFF

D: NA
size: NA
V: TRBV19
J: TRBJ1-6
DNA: TGTGCCAGTAGTATAGGGGGGGGCGCCGGTTCACCCCTCCACTTT
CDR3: CASSIGGGAGSPLHF

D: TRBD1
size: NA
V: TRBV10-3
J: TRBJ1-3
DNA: TGTGCCTCGCATTGGGGGCTCGGACAGGCCGCGGACACCATATATTTT
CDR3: CASHWGLGQAADTIYF

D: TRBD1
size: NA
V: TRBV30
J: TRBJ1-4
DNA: TGTGCCTGGAGGGGACAGGGAGGGGGAAAACTGTTTTTT
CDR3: CAWRGQGGGKLFF

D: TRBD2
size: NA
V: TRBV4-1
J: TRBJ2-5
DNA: TGCGCCAGCAGCCAAGTATCGGGGGGAGGGGAGACCCAGTACTTC
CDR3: CASSQVSGGGETQYF

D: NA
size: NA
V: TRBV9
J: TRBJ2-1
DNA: TGTGCCAGCAGCGTAGGAGGGGGTGAGCAGTTCTTC
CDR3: CASSVGGGEQFF